A selection of T cell receptor beta chains follows, all from one sample in a study of blood T cell repertoires in COVID-19. Sequencing used immunoSEQ multiplex PCR; TCRdb keeps in-frame clones, though not all of them. The sample gives over 300,000 clones, 87% of which show up once; less than 6% is in the top ten. Sequenced material: PBMCs or T cells enriched from blood (not recorded which). The receptors stem from a woman aged 25-40 years who had recovered from COVID-19. CDR3s include the opening cysteine and the closing phenylalanine or tryptophan. Each record gives: D gene, V gene, J gene, clone size, CDR3 protein, CDR3 DNA. A D gene is named only where the DNA matches it firmly. Size tells how often a clone was seen (once, few, many) or the class of an expanded clone, and some rows leave it out.

d_gene: .; v_gene: TRBV6-8; j_gene: TRBJ1-1; abundance: .; CDR3aa: CASSYSPSDSSTEAFF; CDR3nt: TGTGCCAGCAGTTACTCACCGAGCGACAGTTCTACTGAAGCTTTCTTT
d_gene: .; v_gene: TRBV10-1; j_gene: TRBJ1-1; abundance: .; CDR3aa: CASSESIVGRAFF; CDR3nt: TGCGCCAGCAGTGAGTCGATTGTTGGGAGAGCTTTCTTT
d_gene: .; v_gene: TRBV30; j_gene: TRBJ2-7; abundance: .; CDR3aa: CAWSVLVGVSEQYF; CDR3nt: TGTGCCTGGAGTGTACTTGTCGGGGTCTCCGAGCAGTACTTC
d_gene: .; v_gene: TRBV18; j_gene: TRBJ2-2; abundance: .; CDR3aa: CASSPLPSSNTGELFF; CDR3nt: TGTGCCAGCTCACCACTCCCTTCCTCGAACACCGGGGAGCTGTTTTTT
d_gene: TRBD1; v_gene: TRBV9; j_gene: TRBJ1-1; abundance: .; CDR3aa: CASSAIDGQDEAFF; CDR3nt: TGTGCCAGCAGCGCCATCGATGGACAGGATGAAGCTTTCTTT
d_gene: TRBD1; v_gene: TRBV25-1; j_gene: TRBJ1-1; abundance: .; CDR3aa: CASSDWTGRADEAFF; CDR3nt: TGTGCCAGCAGTGATTGGACAGGGAGAGCGGATGAAGCTTTCTTT
d_gene: TRBD2; v_gene: TRBV29-1; j_gene: TRBJ2-3; abundance: once; CDR3aa: CSVGGLAGGKTDTQYF; CDR3nt: TGCAGCGTCGGCGGACTAGCGGGGGGGAAAACAGATACGCAGTATTTT
d_gene: TRBD1; v_gene: TRBV10-1; j_gene: TRBJ2-1; abundance: .; CDR3aa: CASSGTTGRRMVF; CDR3nt: TGCGCCAGCAGTGGAACGACAGGGCGGCGTATGGTCTTC
d_gene: .; v_gene: TRBV6-5; j_gene: TRBJ1-2; abundance: .; CDR3aa: CASSYSRAAPYGYTF; CDR3nt: TGTGCCAGCAGTTACTCGAGGGCTGCCCCCTATGGCTACACCTTC
d_gene: .; v_gene: TRBV5-1; j_gene: TRBJ2-2; abundance: .; CDR3aa: CASSVRFGELFF; CDR3nt: TGCGCCAGCAGCGTCAGGTTCGGGGAGCTGTTTTTT
d_gene: TRBD1; v_gene: TRBV5-4; j_gene: TRBJ1-2; abundance: .; CDR3aa: CASSLDRRFSQGAGGYTF; CDR3nt: TGTGCCAGCAGCTTGGATCGGCGCTTTTCTCAGGGGGCGGGTGGCTACACCTTC
d_gene: .; v_gene: TRBV7-3; j_gene: TRBJ1-1; abundance: few; CDR3aa: CASSLSGDTEAFF; CDR3nt: TGTGCCAGCAGCTTATCGGGAGACACTGAAGCTTTCTTT
d_gene: TRBD1; v_gene: TRBV3-1/TRBV3-2; j_gene: TRBJ1-6; abundance: .; CDR3aa: CASSQGPGGYNSPLHF; CDR3nt: TGTGCCAGCAGCCAAGGTCCAGGGGGCTATAATTCACCCCTCCACTTT
d_gene: .; v_gene: TRBV4-3; j_gene: TRBJ2-5; abundance: .; CDR3aa: CASSPSAAAQGETQYF; CDR3nt: TGCGCCAGCAGCCCCTCGGCCGCCGCCCAGGGGGAGACCCAGTACTTC
d_gene: TRBD2; v_gene: TRBV30; j_gene: TRBJ2-7; abundance: .; CDR3aa: CAWSVLGGGSSYEQYF; CDR3nt: TGTGCCTGGAGTGTACTCGGCGGGGGGAGCTCCTACGAGCAGTACTTC
d_gene: .; v_gene: TRBV6-5; j_gene: TRBJ1-6; abundance: .; CDR3aa: CASSTHGRVSPLHF; CDR3nt: TGTGCCAGCAGCACCCACGGGCGGGTTTCACCCCTCCACTTT
d_gene: TRBD1; v_gene: TRBV4-1; j_gene: TRBJ1-5; abundance: .; CDR3aa: CASSLGGGGQPQHF; CDR3nt: TGCGCCAGCAGCCTCGGAGGGGGCGGGCAGCCCCAGCATTTT
d_gene: .; v_gene: TRBV19; j_gene: TRBJ1-2; abundance: .; CDR3aa: CASRTFAGYGYTF; CDR3nt: TGTGCCAGTAGGACCTTCGCAGGGTATGGCTACACCTTC
d_gene: .; v_gene: TRBV11-1; j_gene: TRBJ2-7; abundance: .; CDR3aa: CASSFGTRSYEQYF; CDR3nt: TGTGCCAGCAGCTTCGGGACACGGTCCTACGAGCAGTACTTC